The entry below gives a single T cell receptor (beta chain) sequence along with its context. What it recognizes is unknown. During the collection period, no donor immune events like infections were recorded. These data come from a study of identifying expanded T cells in peripheral blood. General study findings and limits: Across healthy donors, higher total template counts meant significantly greater roughly 2-week count variance. About 1.3 clones differed between technical replicates, versus 16.4 and 19 over time.

This CDR3 comprises 16 residues. Germline V gene data show CDR1 as SGHVS and CDR2 as FQNEAQ. Trimming removed 3 bases from V and 9 bases from J; junction bases left unmatched: 11. Sequencing was performed with immunoSEQ multiplex PCR; in TCRdb, only in-frame clones are kept and a portion is missing. This sample has 90,000 or so clones, with approximately 86% found just once. Sequenced sample: blood. The V gene is TRBV7-8, the J gene TRBJ2-1, with 10 bases matching TRBD2. This clonotype originated in a person between 18 and 69 years old in good health. CDR3 in DNA: TGTGCCAGCAGCTTCCCGAGCGGGGGGGTTCACCGTGAGCAGTTCTTC. This encodes CASSFPSGGVHREQFF.